Listed below are T cell receptor beta chains from one sample, sequenced in a study of cytomegalovirus exposure and HLA in healthy donors. Repertoires were generated with immunoSEQ multiplex PCR, while TCRdb's copy carries only in-frame clones and drops some. The sample consists of 120,000 or so clones, about 73% of them appearing once. The sequenced material came from PBMCs. The receptors here all came from a woman between 35 and 50 years old in good health and CMV-seropositive. Both conserved end residues are part of each CDR3. A D gene is named only where the DNA matches it firmly. Expanded clones are given a class, and other clones once, few, many or no size at all.

CDR3 length	clone size	V gene	J gene	D gene	CDR3 DNA	CDR3 protein
13	once	TRBV10-2	TRBJ2-1	-	TGCGCCAGCAGTGTCTCAGACTACAATGAGCAGTTCTTC	CASSVSDYNEQFF
13	few	TRBV5-5	TRBJ1-1	TRBD1	TGTGCCAGCAGCGCGGACAGGTGGGGTGAAGCTTTCTTT	CASSADRWGEAFF
16	-	TRBV4-1	TRBJ1-2	-	TGCGCCAGCAGCCAAGATCTGCCCGAGGTCTCCTATGGCTACACCTTC	CASSQDLPEVSYGYTF
14	-	TRBV7-9	TRBJ1-1	-	TGTGCCAGCAGCTCACCGGGAGGCAACACTGAAGCTTTCTTT	CASSSPGGNTEAFF
12	-	TRBV4-1	TRBJ1-4	-	TGCGCCAGCAGCCAAGACGGCGGGGAACTGTTTTTT	CASSQDGGELFF
14	-	TRBV2	TRBJ1-1	-	TGTGCCAGCAGTGAAGAATCCCTCCGCACTGAAGCTTTCTTT	CASSEESLRTEAFF
13	-	TRBV7-2	TRBJ1-1	-	TGTGCCAGCAGCTTTGACTGGAACACTGAAGCTTTCTTT	CASSFDWNTEAFF
11	-	TRBV11-2	TRBJ2-7	-	TGTGCCAGCAGCTTCTTTTACGAGCAGTACTTC	CASSFFYEQYF
15	once	TRBV9	TRBJ1-6	-	TGTGCCAGCAGCGTAGATGACAGCCGTGCCTCACCCCTCCACTTT	CASSVDDSRASPLHF
16	-	TRBV2	TRBJ2-7	TRBD1	TGTGCCAGCAACCATCTCCGGGACAGGGTAGCGAACGAGCAGTACTTC	CASNHLRDRVANEQYF
15	-	TRBV5-1	TRBJ1-2	TRBD1	TGCGCCAGCAGCTCCACGGGACAGGGCAGCTATGGCTACACCTTC	CASSSTGQGSYGYTF
14	-	TRBV5-1	TRBJ2-7	TRBD1	TGCGCCAGCAGCTTAGGGACAGGGGTGCGCGAGCAGTACTTC	CASSLGTGVREQYF
14	-	TRBV7-9	TRBJ1-2	TRBD1	TGTGCCAGCAGCCCCGGGGACAGAGTTAATGGCTACACCTTC	CASSPGDRVNGYTF
17	once	TRBV4-3	TRBJ2-1	TRBD2	TGCGCCAGCAGCCATTCCCTAGCGGGGAGCTCCTACAATGAGCAGTTCTTC	CASSHSLAGSSYNEQFF
15	-	TRBV12-5	TRBJ2-1	-	TGTGCTAGTGGCTTAGGGGGGGGCCCCTACAATGAGCAGTTCTTC	CASGLGGGPYNEQFF
16	-	TRBV7-6	TRBJ2-1	TRBD2	TGTGCCAGCAGCTTGCGGGGGGCCAGCTCCTACAATGAGCAGTTCTTC	CASSLRGASSYNEQFF
13	-	TRBV5-1	TRBJ2-1	TRBD1	TGCGCCAGCAGCCGGACAGGAATGAATGAGCAGTTCTTC	CASSRTGMNEQFF
13	-	TRBV5-6	TRBJ1-2	TRBD1	TGTGCCAGCAGCGGACACAGGGGCTCTGGCTACACCTTC	CASSGHRGSGYTF
14	-	TRBV5-4	TRBJ1-2	-	TGTGCCAGCAGCTTGGACGGCAGCTTCGGGGGCTACACCTTC	CASSLDGSFGGYTF
15	-	TRBV4-1	TRBJ2-2	-	TGCGCCAGCAGCCACGGGACAATCAACACCGGGGAGCTGTTTTTT	CASSHGTINTGELFF
17	-	TRBV7-9	TRBJ2-7	TRBD2	TGTGCCAGCAGCGGTGGGGTAGCGGGGCCCCTCTCCTACGAGCAGTACTTC	CASSGGVAGPLSYEQYF
12	few	TRBV29-1	TRBJ2-1	-	TGCAGCGTAGGACAAATCTACAATGAGCAGTTCTTC	CSVGQIYNEQFF
15	few	TRBV6-5	TRBJ1-3	TRBD1	TGTGCCACCTCGGACAGGGCGGCAACTGGAAACACCATATATTTT	CATSDRAATGNTIYF
14	-	TRBV18	TRBJ1-2	-	TGTGCCAGCTCACCATGGGGCAGCGGGTATGGCTACACCTTC	CASSPWGSGYGYTF
11	-	TRBV20-1	TRBJ2-3	-	TGCAGTGCTAGCCACACAGATACGCAGTATTTT	CSASHTDTQYF
15	-	TRBV10-3	TRBJ1-4	TRBD1	TGTGCCATCAGTGAGTCGGACAGGGGTAATGAAAAACTGTTTTTT	CAISESDRGNEKLFF
14	-	TRBV13	TRBJ2-1	TRBD2	TGTGCCAGCAGACTAGCGGGGGGGGTAAATGAGCAGTTCTTC	CASRLAGGVNEQFF
14	-	TRBV5-6	TRBJ1-2	-	TGTGCCAGCAGCTTGGTTCGGGGGGTCTATGGCTACACCTTC	CASSLVRGVYGYTF
11	few	TRBV18	TRBJ2-2	-	TGTGCCAGCTTCGACACCGGGGAGCTGTTTTTT	CASFDTGELFF
16	-	TRBV5-1	TRBJ2-5	TRBD2	TGCGCCAGCAGCCTGCACCTAGCGGGGGGCCAAGAGACCCAGTACTTC	CASSLHLAGGQETQYF
12	-	TRBV19	TRBJ2-1	-	TGTGCCAGTAGCCCTTACTACAATGAGCAGTTCTTC	CASSPYYNEQFF
16	-	TRBV7-9	TRBJ2-4	-	TGTGCCAGCAGCTTAGAAACAGGCCTAGCCAAAAACATTCAGTACTTC	CASSLETGLAKNIQYF
14	-	TRBV6-6	TRBJ2-4	TRBD1	TGTGCCAGCAGAGACGGGACAGGGGGTGGCATTCAGTACTTC	CASRDGTGGGIQYF
15	-	TRBV7-8	TRBJ1-1	-	TGTGCCAGCAGCTCCGAGGTTGCGGGGGGCACTGAAGCTTTCTTT	CASSSEVAGGTEAFF
15	-	TRBV10-3	TRBJ2-3	-	TGTGCCATCAGACAAACAGGCCCGGTTACAGATACGCAGTATTTT	CAIRQTGPVTDTQYF
15	-	TRBV6-5	TRBJ1-6	-	TGTGCCAGCACCCACCGCCTGCAGTCAAATTCACCCCTCCACTTT	CASTHRLQSNSPLHF
14	-	TRBV5-6	TRBJ2-1	-	TGTGCCAGCAGCTTGGCGAGAGCCTACAATGAGCAGTTCTTC	CASSLARAYNEQFF
12	-	TRBV5-6	TRBJ1-1	TRBD1	TGTGCCAGCAGCCTAAGACAGGGGGTAGCTTTCTTT	CASSLRQGVAFF
16	-	TRBV6-1	TRBJ2-3	-	TGTGCCAGCAGTGCCCCGTCTATAACGGGCACAGATACGCAGTATTTT	CASSAPSITGTDTQYF
17	-	TRBV5-1	TRBJ2-1	-	TGCGCCAGCAGCTTGGAGGGGGGGCCCCTTCCGGGCAATGAGCAGTTCTTC	CASSLEGGPLPGNEQFF
16	-	TRBV23-1	TRBJ2-7	-	TGCGCCAGCAGTCACCCGGGACAAACCACCTCCTACGAGCAGTACTTC	CASSHPGQTTSYEQYF
14	-	TRBV19	TRBJ2-5	-	TGTGCCAGTAGTAACCTGGGCAATTCAGAGACCCAGTACTTC	CASSNLGNSETQYF